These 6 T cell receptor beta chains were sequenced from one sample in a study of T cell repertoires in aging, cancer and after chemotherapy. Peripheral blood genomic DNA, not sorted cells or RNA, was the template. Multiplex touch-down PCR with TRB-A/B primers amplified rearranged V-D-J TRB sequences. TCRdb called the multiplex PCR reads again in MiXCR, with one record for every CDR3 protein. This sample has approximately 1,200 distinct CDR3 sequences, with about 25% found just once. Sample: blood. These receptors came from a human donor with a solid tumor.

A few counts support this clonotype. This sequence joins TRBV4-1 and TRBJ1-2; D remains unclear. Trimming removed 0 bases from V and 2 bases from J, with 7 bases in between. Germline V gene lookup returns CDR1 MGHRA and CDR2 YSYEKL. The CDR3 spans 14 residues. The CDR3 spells CASSQDQWNYGYTF. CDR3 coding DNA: TGCGCCAGCAGCCAAGATCAGTGGAACTATGGCTACACCTTC.

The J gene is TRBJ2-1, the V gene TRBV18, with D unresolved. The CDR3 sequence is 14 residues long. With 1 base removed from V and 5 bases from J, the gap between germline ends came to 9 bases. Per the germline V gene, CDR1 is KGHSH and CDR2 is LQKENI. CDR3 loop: CASSPRSENNEQFF. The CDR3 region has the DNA TGTGCCAGCTCACCACGTTCAGAAAACAATGAGCAGTTCTTC.

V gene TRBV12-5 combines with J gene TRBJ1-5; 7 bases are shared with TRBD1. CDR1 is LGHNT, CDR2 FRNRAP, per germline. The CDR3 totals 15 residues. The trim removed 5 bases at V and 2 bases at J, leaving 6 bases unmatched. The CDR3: CASGLADRGNQPQHF. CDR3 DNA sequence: TGTGCTAGTGGTCTTGCCGACAGGGGCAATCAGCCCCAGCATTTT.

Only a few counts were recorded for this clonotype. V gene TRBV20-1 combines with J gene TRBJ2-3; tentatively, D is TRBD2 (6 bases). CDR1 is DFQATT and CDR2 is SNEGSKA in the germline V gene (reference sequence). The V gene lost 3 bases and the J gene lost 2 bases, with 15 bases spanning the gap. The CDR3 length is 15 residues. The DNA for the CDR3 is TGCAGTGCTAGTCCGGGACTTCTCAACACAGATACGCAGTATTTT. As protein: CSASPGLLNTDTQYF.

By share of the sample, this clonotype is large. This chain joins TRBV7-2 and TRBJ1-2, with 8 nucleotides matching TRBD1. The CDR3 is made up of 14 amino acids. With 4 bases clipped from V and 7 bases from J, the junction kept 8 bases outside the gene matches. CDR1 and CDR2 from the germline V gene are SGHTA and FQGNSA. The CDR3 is CASSSDRAWAGYTF. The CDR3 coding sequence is TGTGCCAGCAGCTCGGACAGGGCGTGGGCTGGCTACACCTTC.

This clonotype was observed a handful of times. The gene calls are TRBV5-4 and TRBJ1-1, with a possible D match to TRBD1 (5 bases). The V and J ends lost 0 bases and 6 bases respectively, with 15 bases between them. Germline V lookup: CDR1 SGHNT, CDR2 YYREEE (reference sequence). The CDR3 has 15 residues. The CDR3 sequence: CASSLGPGSMAEAFF. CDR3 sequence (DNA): TGTGCCAGCAGCTTGGGCCCAGGGAGCATGGCTGAAGCTTTCTTT.